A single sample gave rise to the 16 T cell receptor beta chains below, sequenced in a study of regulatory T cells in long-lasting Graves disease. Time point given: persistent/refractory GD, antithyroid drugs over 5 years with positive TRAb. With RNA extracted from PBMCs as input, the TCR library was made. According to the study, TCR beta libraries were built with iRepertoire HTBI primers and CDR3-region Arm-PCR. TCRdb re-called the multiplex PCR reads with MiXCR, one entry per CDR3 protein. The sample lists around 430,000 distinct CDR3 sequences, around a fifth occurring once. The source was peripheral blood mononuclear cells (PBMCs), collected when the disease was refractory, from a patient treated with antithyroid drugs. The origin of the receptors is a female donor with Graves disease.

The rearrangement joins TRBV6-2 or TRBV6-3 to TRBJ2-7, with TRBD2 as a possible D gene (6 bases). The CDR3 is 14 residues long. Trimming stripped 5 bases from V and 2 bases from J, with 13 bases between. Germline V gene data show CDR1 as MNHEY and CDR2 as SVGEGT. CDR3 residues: CASSMEGLAYEQYF. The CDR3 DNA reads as TGTGCCAGCAGTATGGAGGGGTTGGCCTACGAGCAGTACTTC.

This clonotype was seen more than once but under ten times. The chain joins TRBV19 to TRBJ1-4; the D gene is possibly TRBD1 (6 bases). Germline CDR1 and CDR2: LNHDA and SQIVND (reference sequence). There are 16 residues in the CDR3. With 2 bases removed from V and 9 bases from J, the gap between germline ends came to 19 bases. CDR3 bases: TGTGCCAGTAGTATATATTATGGGGACACCATGAAAAAACTGTTTTTT. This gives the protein CASSIYYGDTMKKLFF.

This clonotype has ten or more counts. Here the CDR3 reads CASSHGYYEQYF. The CDR3 DNA follows: TGTGCCAGCAGTCATGGATACTACGAGCAGTACTTC. The V gene is TRBV11-2, the J gene TRBJ2-7; D is unclear. The germline gives CDR1 SGHAT, CDR2 FQNNGV. The CDR3 has 12 amino acids. Trimming shortened V by 6 bases and J by 3 bases, and 9 bases separated the two germline ends.

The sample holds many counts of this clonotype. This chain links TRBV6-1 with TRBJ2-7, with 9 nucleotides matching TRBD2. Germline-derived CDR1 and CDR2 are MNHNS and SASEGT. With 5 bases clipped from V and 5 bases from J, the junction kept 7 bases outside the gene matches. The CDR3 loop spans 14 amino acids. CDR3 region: CASSTLAGRDEQYF. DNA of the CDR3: TGTGCCAGCAGTACTCTAGCGGGACGGGACGAGCAGTACTTC.

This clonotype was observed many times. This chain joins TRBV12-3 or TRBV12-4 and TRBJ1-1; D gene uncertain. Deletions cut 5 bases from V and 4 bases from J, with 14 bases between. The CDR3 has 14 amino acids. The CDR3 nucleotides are TGTGCCAGCAGTCGCGCCGGTTTGGTCACTGAAGCTTTCTTT. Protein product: CASSRAGLVTEAFF.

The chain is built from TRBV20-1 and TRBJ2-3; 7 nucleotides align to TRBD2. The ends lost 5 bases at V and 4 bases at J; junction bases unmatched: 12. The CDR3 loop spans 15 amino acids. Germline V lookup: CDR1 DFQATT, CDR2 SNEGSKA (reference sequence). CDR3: CSAHFTSAAADTQYF. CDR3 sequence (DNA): TGCAGTGCTCACTTTACTAGCGCCGCAGCAGATACGCAGTATTTT.

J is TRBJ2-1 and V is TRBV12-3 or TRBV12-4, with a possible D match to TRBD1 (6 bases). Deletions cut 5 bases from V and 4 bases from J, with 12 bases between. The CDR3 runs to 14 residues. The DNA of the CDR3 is TGTGCCAGCAGTGACGGGACACTTTACAATGAGCAGTTCTTC. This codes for CASSDGTLYNEQFF.

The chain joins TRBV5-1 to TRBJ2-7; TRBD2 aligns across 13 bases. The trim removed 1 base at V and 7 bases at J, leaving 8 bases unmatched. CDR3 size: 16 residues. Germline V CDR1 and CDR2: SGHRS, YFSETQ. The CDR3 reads CASSLTVGTSGTEQYF. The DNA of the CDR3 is TGCGCCAGCAGCTTGACGGTAGGGACTAGCGGGACTGAGCAGTACTTC.

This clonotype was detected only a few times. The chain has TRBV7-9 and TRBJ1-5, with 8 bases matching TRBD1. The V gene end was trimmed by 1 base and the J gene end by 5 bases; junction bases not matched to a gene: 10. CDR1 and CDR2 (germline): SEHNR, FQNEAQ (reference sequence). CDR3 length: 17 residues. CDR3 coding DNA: TGTGCCAGCAGCTTAGGAGCCCTCACCAGGGGGCATCAGCCCCAGCATTTT. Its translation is CASSLGALTRGHQPQHF.

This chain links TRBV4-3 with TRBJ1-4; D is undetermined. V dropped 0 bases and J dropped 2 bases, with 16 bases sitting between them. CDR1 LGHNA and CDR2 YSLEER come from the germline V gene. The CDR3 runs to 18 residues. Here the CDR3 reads CASSQDSGSRATNEKLFF. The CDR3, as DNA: TGCGCCAGCAGCCAAGATTCGGGGTCCCGGGCGACTAATGAAAAACTGTTTTTT.

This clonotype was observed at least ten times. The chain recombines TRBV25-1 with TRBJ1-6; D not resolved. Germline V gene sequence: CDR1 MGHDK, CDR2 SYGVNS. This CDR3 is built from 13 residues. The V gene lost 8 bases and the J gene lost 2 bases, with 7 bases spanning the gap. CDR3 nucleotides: TGTGCCAGCGGAAGTACCTATAATTCACCCCTCCACTTT. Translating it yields CASGSTYNSPLHF.

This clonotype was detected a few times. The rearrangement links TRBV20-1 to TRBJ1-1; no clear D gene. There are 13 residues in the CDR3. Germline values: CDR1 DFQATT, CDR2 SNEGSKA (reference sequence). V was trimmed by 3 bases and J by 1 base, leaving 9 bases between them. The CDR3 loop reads CSARALGNTEAFF. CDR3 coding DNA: TGCAGTGCTAGGGCCTTGGGGAACACTGAAGCTTTCTTT.

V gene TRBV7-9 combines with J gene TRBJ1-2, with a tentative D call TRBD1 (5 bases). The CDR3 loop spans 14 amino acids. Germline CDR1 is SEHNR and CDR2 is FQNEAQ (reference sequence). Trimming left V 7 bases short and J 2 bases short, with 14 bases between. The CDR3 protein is CASTTRGFNYGYTF. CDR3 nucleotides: TGTGCCAGCACGACGAGGGGATTCAACTATGGCTACACCTTC.

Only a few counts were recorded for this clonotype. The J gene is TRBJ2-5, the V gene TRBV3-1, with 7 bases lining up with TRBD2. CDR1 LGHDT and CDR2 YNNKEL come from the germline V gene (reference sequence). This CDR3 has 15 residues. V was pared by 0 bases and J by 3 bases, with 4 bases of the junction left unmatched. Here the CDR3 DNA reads TGTGCCAGCAGCCAAGAGTGGGGGGGTAAAGAGACCCAGTACTTC. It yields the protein CASSQEWGGKETQYF.

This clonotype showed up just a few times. The CDR3 sequence: CASSLNGGAIGELFF. CDR3 DNA sequence: TGTGCCAGCAGCTTAAACGGGGGGGCGATCGGGGAGCTGTTTTTT. V is TRBV7-2 and J is TRBJ2-2; 8 bases agree with TRBD2. Per germline, CDR1 SGHTA and CDR2 FQGNSA. V lost 2 bases, J lost 7 bases, and 6 bases stayed unmatched. The CDR3 runs to 15 residues. Full variable domain (remainder filled in from reference TRBV7-2 and TRBJ2-2): GAGVSQSPSNKVTEKGKDVELRCDPISGHTALYWYRQSLGQGLEFLIYFQGNSAPDKSGLPSDRFSAERTGGSVSTLTIQRTQQEDSAVYLCASSLNGGAIGELFFGEGSRLTVL.

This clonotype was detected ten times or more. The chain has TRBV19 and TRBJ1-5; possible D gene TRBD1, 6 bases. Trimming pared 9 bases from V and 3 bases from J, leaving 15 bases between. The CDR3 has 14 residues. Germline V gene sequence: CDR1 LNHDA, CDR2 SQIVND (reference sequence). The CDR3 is CASNERTDNQPQHF. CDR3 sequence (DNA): TGTGCCAGCAACGAACGGACAGACAATCAGCCCCAGCATTTT.